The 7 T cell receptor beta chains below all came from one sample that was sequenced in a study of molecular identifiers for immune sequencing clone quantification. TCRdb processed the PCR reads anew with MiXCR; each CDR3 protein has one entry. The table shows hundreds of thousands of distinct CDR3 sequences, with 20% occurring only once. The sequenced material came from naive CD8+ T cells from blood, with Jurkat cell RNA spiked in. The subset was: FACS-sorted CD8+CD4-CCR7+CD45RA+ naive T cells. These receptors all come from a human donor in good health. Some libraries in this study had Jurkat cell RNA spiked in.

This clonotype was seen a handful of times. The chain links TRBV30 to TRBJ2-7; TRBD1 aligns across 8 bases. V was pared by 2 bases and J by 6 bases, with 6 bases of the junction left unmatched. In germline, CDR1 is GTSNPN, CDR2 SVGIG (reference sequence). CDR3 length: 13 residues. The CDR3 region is CAWSWTGIPEQYF. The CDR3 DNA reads TGTGCCTGGAGTTGGACAGGGATTCCCGAGCAGTACTTC.

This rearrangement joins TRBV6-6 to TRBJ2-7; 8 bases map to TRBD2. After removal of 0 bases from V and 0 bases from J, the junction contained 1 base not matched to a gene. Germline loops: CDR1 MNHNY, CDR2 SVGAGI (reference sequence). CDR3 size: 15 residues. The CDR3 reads CASSYSSGTSYEQYF. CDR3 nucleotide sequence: TGTGCCAGCAGTTACTCTAGCGGGACCTCCTACGAGCAGTACTTC.

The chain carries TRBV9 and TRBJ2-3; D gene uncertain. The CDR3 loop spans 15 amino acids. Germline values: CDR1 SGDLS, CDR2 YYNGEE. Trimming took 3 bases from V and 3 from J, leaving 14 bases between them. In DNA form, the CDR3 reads TGTGCCAGCAGCGGTCCCGGTTGGGCTACAGATACGCAGTATTTT. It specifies CASSGPGWATDTQYF.

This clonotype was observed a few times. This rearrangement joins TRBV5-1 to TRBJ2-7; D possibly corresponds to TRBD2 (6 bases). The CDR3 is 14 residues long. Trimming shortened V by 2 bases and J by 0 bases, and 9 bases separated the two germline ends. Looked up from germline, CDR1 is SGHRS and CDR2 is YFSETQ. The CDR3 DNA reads TGCGCCAGCAGCTTCTTTAGCGGCTCCTACGAGCAGTACTTC. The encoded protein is CASSFFSGSYEQYF.

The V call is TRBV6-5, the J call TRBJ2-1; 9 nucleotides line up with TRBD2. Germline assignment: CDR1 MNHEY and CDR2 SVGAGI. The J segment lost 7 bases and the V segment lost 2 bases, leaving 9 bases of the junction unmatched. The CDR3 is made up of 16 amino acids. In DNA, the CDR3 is TGTGCCAGCAGTTACACGCTCGCGGGAGGGCCAAATGAGCAGTTCTTC. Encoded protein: CASSYTLAGGPNEQFF.

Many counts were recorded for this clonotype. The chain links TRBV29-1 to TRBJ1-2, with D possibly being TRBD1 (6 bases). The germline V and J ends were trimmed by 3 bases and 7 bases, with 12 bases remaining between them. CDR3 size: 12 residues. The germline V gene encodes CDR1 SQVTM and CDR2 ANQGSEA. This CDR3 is CSVDSGVLGYTF. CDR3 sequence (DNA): TGCAGCGTTGATTCAGGGGTCCTTGGCTACACCTTC.

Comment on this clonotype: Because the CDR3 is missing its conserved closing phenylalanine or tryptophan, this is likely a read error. The chain's CDR3 is CASGIAGIGAAWSSYNEQFL. CDR3 nucleotides: TGTGCTAGTGGTATTGCAGGGATCGGTGCGGCCTGGAGCTCCTATAATGAGCAGTTCCTC. This rearrangement joins TRBV12-5 to TRBJ2-1, with a possible D match to TRBD1 (5 bases). The CDR3 is 20 amino acids. From germline, CDR1 is LGHNT and CDR2 FRNRAP.